This T cell receptor (beta chain) was captured by sequencing in a study of cytomegalovirus exposure and HLA in healthy donors. Between the trimmed V and J ends, which lost 3 bases and 2 bases, there was a span of 10 bases. This CDR3 region has 14 residues. CDR1 and CDR2 (germline): LGHNA, YNFKEQ. Primers for the PCR totalled 60 Vbeta and 13 Jbeta. The assay was immunoSEQ multiplex PCR, and TCRdb's table has in-frame clones only and misses some. The repertoire holds about 72,000 clones, with around 70% as singletons. Points from the study as a whole: Indistinguishable V segments such as TRBV6-2 and TRBV6-3 were excluded.

This clone occurred once. Its cognate antigen is unknown. Source material: PBMCs. The origin of this receptor is a man aged 40-49 years in good health and CMV-seropositive. The gene calls are TRBV4-2 and TRBJ1-1; D perhaps matches TRBD1 (6 bases). This CDR3 is CASSQDSLNTEAFF. CDR3 nucleotide sequence: TGTGCCAGCAGCCAGGACAGCCTAAACACTGAAGCTTTCTTT.